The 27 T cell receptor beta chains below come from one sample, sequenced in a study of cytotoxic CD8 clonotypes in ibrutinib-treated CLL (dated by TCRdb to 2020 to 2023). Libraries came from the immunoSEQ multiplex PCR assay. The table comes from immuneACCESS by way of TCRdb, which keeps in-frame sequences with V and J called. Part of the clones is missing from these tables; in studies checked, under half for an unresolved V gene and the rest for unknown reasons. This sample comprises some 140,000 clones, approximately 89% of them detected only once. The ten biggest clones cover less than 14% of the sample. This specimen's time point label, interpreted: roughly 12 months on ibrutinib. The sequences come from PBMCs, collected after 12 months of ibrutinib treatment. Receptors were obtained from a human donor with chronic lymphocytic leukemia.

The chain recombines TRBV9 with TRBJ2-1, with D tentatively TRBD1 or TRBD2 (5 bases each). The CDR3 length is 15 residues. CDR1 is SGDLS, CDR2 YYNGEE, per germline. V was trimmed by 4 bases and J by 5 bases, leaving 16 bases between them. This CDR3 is CASSPTGARNNEQFF. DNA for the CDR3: TGTGCCAGCAGCCCTACCGGGGCGAGAAACAATGAGCAGTTCTTC. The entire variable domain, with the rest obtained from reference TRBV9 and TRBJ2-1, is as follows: DSGVTQTPKHLITATGQRVTLRCSPRSGDLSVYWYQQSLDQGLQFLIQYYNGEERAKGNILERFSAQQFPDLHSELNLSSLELGDSALYFCASSPTGARNNEQFFGPGTRLTVL.

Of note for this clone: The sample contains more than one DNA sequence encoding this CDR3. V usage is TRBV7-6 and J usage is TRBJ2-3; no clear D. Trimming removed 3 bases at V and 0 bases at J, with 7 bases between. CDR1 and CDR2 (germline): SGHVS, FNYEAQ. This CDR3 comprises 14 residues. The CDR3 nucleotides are TGTGCCAGCAGCTTCGGCGGTAGCACAGATACGCAGTATTTT. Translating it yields CASSFGGSTDTQYF.

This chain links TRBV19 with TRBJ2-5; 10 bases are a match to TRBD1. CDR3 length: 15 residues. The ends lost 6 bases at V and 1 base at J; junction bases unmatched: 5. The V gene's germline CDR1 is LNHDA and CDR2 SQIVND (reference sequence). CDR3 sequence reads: CASRTGGFVQETQYF. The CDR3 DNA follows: TGTGCCAGTAGGACAGGGGGCTTTGTCCAAGAGACCCAGTACTTC.

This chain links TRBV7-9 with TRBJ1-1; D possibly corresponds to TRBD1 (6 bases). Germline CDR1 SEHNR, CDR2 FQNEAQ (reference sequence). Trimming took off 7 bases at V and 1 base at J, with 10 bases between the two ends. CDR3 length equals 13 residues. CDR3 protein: CASNGQSNTEAFF. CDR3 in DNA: TGTGCCAGCAACGGACAGTCGAACACTGAAGCTTTCTTT.

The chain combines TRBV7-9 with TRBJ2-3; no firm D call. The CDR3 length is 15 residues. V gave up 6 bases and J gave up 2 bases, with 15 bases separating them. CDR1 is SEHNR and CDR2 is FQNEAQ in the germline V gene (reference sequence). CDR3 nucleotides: TGTGCCAGCAGGTTCGGCGTGTTTTTCACAGATACGCAGTATTTT. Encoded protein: CASRFGVFFTDTQYF.

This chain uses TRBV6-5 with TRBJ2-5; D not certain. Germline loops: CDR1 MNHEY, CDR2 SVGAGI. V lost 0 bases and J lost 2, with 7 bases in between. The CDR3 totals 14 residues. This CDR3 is CASSYSGQQETQYF. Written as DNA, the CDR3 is TGTGCCAGCAGTTACTCGGGTCAGCAAGAGACCCAGTACTTC.

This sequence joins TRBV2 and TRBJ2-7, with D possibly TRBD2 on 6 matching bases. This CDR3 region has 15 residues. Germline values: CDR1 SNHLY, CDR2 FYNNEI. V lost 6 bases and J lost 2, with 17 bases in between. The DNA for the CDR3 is TGTGCCAGCAGGACGACTAGTCTGGGACCCTACGAGCAGTACTTC. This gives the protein CASRTTSLGPYEQYF. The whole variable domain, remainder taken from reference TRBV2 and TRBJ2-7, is EPEVTQTPSHQVTQMGQEVILRCVPISNHLYFYWYRQILGQKVEFLVSFYNNEISEKSEIFDDQFSVERPDGSNFTLKIRSTKLEDSAMYFCASRTTSLGPYEQYFGPGTRLTVT.

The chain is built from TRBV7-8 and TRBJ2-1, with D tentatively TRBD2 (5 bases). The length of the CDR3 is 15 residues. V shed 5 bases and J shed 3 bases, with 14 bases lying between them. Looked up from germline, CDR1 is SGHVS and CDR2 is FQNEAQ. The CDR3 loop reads CASSTDGLIYNEQFF. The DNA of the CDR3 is TGTGCCAGCAGCACGGACGGACTTATCTACAATGAGCAGTTCTTC.

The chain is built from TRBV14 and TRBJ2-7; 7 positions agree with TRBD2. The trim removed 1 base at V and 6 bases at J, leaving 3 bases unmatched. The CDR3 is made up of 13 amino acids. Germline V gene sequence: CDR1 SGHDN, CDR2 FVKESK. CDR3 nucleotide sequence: TGTGCCAGCAGCCAAGGATGGGAGGGCGAGCAGTACTTC. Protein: CASSQGWEGEQYF.

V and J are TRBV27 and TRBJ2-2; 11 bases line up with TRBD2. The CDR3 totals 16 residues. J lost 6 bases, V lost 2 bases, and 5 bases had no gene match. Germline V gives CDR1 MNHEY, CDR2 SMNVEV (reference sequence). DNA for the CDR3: TGTGCCAGCAGTTTAAGACTAGCGGGAAGGGCCGGGGAGCTGTTTTTT. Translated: CASSLRLAGRAGELFF.

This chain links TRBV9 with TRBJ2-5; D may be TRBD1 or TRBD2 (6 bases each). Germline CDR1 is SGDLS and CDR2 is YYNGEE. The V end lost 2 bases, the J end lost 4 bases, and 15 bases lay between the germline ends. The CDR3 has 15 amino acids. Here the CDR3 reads CASSVGGGLGETQYF. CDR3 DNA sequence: TGTGCCAGCAGCGTCGGAGGGGGGCTCGGAGAGACCCAGTACTTC.

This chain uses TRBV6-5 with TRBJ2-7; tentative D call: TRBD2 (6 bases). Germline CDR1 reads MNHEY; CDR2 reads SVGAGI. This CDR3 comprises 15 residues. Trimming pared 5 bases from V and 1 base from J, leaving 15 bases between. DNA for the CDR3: TGTGCCAGCAGTCCCGGGACCGCGGGGTCCTACGAGCAGTACTTC. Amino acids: CASSPGTAGSYEQYF.

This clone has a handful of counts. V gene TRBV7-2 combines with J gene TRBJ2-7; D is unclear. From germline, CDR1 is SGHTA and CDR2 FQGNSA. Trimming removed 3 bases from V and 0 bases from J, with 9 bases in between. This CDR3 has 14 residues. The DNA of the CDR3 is TGTGCCAGCAGCTTTTATGGGAACTCCTACGAGCAGTACTTC. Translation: CASSFYGNSYEQYF.

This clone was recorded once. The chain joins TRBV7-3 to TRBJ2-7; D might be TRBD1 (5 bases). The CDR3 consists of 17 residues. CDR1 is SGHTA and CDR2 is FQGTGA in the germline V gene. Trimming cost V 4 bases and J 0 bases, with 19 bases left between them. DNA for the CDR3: TGTGCCAGCAGCTCGCCCCCACCGCCGACAGACTCCTACGAGCAGTACTTC. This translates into CASSSPPPPTDSYEQYF.

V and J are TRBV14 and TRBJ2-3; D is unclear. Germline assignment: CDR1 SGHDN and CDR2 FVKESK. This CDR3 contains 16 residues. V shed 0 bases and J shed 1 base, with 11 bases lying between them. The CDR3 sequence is CASSQDLGWGTDTQYF. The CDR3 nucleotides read TGTGCCAGCAGCCAAGACCTGGGGTGGGGCACAGATACGCAGTATTTT.

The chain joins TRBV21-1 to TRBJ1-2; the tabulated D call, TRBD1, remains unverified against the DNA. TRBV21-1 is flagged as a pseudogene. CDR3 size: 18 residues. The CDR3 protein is CASSLLRLRTGFNYGYTF. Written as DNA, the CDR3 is TGTGCCAGCAGCCTCCTACGGCTGAGGACAGGGTTTAACTATGGCTACACCTTC.

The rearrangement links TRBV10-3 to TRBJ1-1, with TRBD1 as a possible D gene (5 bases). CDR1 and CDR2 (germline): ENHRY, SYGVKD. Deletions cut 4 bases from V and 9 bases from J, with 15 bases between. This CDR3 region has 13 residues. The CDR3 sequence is CAISGTRGDQAFF. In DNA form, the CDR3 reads TGTGCCATCAGTGGTACCCGGGGGGACCAAGCTTTCTTT.

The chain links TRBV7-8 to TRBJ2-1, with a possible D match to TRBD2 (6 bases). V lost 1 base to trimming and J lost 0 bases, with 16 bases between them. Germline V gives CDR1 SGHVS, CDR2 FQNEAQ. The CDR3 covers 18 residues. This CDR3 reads CASSLVEEGVVSYNEQFF. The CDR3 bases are TGTGCCAGCAGCTTAGTTGAGGAGGGAGTGGTCTCCTACAATGAGCAGTTCTTC.

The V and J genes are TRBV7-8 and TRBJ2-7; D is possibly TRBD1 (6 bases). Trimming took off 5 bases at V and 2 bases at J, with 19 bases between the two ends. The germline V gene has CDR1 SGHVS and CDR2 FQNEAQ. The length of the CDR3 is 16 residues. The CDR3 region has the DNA TGTGCCAGCAGCACCAGGTTCGGGACATACACCTACGAGCAGTACTTC. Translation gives CASSTRFGTYTYEQYF.

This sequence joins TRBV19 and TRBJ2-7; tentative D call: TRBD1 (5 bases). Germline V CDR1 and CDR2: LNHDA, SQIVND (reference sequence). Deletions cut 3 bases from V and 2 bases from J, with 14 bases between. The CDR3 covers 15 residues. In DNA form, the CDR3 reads TGTGCCAGTAGTATCAGTGACAGTGAGACCTACGAGCAGTACTTC. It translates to CASSISDSETYEQYF. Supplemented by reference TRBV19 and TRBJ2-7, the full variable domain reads DGGITQSPKYLFRKEGQNVTLSCEQNLNHDAMYWYRQDPGQGLRLIYYSQIVNDFQKGDIAEGYSVSREKKESFPLTVTSAQKNPTAFYLCASSISDSETYEQYFGPGTRLTVT.

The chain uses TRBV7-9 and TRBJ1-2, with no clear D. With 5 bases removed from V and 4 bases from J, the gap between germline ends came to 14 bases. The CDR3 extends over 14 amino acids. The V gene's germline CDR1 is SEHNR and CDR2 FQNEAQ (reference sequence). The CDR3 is CASSPGEMVYGYTF. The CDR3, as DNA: TGTGCCAGCAGCCCCGGGGAGATGGTCTATGGCTACACCTTC. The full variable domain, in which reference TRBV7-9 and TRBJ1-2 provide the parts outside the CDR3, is DTGVSQNPRHKITKRGQNVTFRCDPISEHNRLYWYRQTLGQGPEFLTYFQNEAQLEKSRLLSDRFSAERPKGSFSTLEIQRTEQGDSAMYLCASSPGEMVYGYTFGSGTRLTVV.

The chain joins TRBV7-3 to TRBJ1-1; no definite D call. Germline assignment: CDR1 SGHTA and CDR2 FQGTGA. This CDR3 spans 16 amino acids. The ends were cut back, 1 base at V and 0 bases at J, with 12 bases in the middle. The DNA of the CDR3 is TGTGCCAGCAGCTTAAGTTTCGGAGGGCTGAACACTGAAGCTTTCTTT. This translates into CASSLSFGGLNTEAFF. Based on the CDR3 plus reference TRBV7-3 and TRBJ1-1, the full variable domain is GAGVSQTPSNKVTEKGKYVELRCDPISGHTALYWYRQSLGQGPEFLIYFQGTGAADDSGLPNDRFFAVRPEGSVSTLKIQRTERGDSAVYLCASSLSFGGLNTEAFFGQGTRLTVV.

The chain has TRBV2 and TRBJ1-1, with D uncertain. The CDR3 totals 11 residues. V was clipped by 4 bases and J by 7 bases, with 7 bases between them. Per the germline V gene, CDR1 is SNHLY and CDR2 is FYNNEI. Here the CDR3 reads CASSGKVEAFF. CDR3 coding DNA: TGTGCCAGCAGTGGGAAGGTTGAAGCTTTCTTT.

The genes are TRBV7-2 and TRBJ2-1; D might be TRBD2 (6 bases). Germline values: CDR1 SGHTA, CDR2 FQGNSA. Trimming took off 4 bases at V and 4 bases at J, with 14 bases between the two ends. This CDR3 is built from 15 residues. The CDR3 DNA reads TGTGCCAGCAGCTCCGGGGCTAGCGAATACAATGAGCAGTTCTTC. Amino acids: CASSSGASEYNEQFF.

CDR3 protein: CASSLIVTEQFF. CDR3 nucleotides: TGTGCCAGCAGCTTAATAGTGACAGAGCAGTTCTTC. V is TRBV11-2 and J is TRBJ2-1; D is undetermined. Between the trimmed V and J ends, which lost 2 bases and 10 bases, there was a span of 9 bases. The CDR3 is 12 amino acids. The germline V gene encodes CDR1 SGHAT and CDR2 FQNNGV.

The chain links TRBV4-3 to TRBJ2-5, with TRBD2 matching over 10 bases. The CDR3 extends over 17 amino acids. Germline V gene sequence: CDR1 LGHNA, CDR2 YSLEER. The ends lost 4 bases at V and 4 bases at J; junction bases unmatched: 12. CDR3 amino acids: CASSPERASGSVETQYF. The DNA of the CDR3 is TGCGCCAGCAGCCCCGAGAGGGCTAGCGGGAGCGTAGAGACCCAGTACTTC.

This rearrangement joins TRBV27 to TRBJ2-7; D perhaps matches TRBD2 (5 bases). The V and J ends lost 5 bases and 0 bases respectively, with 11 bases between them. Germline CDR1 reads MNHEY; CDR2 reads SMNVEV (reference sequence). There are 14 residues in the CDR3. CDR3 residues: CASSPGEYSYEQYF. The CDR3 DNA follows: TGTGCCAGCAGTCCCGGGGAATACTCCTACGAGCAGTACTTC.